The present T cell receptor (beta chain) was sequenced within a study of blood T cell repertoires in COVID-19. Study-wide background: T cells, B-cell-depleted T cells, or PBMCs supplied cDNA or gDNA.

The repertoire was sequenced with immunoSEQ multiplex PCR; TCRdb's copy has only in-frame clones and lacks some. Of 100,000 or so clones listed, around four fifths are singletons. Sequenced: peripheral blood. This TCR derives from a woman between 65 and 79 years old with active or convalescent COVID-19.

CDR3 residues: CASSQDLGGYAEAFF. The CDR3 DNA is TGCGCCAGCAGCCAAGATCTAGGGGGTTATGCTGAAGCTTTCTTT. The rearrangement joins TRBV4-3 to TRBJ1-1; maybe TRBD1 (6 bases). Germline V gene data show CDR1 as LGHNA and CDR2 as YSLEER. Trimming shortened V by 0 bases and J by 6 bases, and 14 bases separated the two germline ends. The CDR3 is 15 residues long.